This TCR beta chain comes out of a study of blood T cell repertoires in COVID-19. Study in general: Acute and convalescent COVID-19 specimens originated in the United States, Italy and Spain. Sources were T cells, B-cell-depleted T cells, or PBMCs; the material itself was cDNA or gDNA.

Germline-derived CDR1 and CDR2 are LNHDA and SQIVND (reference sequence). Trimming stripped 6 bases from V and 0 bases from J, with 14 bases between. The length of the CDR3 is 16 residues. Assay used: immunoSEQ multiplex PCR; TCRdb lists only in-frame clones, some missing. The sample includes about 170,000 clones, 90% to 95% seen only once; the top ten take around 4.6%. The clonotype was recovered from a woman between 45 and 65 years old with acute or convalescent COVID-19. Input material: peripheral blood. This chain connects TRBV19 to TRBJ1-4; D is ambiguous. The CDR3 DNA reads TGTGCCAGTAGGGGAGGGCAGACACCAACTAATGAAAAACTGTTTTTT. This codes for CASRGGQTPTNEKLFF.